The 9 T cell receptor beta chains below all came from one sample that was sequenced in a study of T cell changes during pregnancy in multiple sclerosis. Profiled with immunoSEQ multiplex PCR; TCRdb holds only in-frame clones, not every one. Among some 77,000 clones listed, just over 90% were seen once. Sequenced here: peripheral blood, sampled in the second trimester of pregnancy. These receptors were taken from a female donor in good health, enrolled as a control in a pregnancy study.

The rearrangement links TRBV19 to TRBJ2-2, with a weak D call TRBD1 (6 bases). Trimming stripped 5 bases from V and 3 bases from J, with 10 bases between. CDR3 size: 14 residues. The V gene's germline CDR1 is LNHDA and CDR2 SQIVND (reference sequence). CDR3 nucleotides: TGTGCCAGTAGTGAAGCAGGGGACACCGGGGAGCTGTTTTTT. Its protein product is CASSEAGDTGELFF.

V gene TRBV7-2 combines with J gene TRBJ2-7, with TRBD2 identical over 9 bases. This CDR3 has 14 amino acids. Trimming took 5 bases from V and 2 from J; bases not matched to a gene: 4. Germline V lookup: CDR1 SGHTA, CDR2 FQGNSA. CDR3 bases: TGTGCCAGCAGCCCTAGCGGGGTCACCTACGAGCAGTACTTC. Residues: CASSPSGVTYEQYF.

For the CDR3, the DNA is TGTGCCAGCAGCCCGGGACAATTTAACTATGGCTACACCTTC. It specifies CASSPGQFNYGYTF. This chain links TRBV11-2 with TRBJ1-2; TRBD1 might be the D (6 bases). Germline V gene sequence: CDR1 SGHAT, CDR2 FQNNGV. V was pared by 5 bases and J by 1 base, with 11 bases between. CDR3 length: 14 residues. The full variable domain, in which reference TRBV11-2 and TRBJ1-2 provide the parts outside the CDR3, is EAGVAQSPRYKIIEKRQSVAFWCNPISGHATLYWYQQILGQGPKLLIQFQNNGVVDDSQLPKDRFSAERLKGVDSTLKIQPAKLEDSAVYLCASSPGQFNYGYTFGSGTRLTVV.

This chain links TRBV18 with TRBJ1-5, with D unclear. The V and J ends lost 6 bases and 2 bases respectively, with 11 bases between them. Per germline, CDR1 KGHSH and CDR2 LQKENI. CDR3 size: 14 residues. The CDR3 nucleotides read TGTGCCAGCTCCGCAAATAGCGGCAATCAGCCCCAGCATTTT. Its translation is CASSANSGNQPQHF.

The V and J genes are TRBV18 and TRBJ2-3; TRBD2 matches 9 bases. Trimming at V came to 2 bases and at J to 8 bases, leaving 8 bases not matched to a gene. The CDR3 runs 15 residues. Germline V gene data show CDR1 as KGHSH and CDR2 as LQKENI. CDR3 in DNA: TGTGCCAGCTCACCAGGGCGGGGGGGCCAGGGTACGCAGTATTTT. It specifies CASSPGRGGQGTQYF.

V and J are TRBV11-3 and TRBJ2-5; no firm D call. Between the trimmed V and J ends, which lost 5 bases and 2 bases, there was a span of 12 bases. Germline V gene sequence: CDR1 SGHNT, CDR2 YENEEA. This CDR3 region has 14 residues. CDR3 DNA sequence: TGTGCCAGCAGCCAGTCAGCGACTCAAGAGACCCAGTACTTC. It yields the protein CASSQSATQETQYF.

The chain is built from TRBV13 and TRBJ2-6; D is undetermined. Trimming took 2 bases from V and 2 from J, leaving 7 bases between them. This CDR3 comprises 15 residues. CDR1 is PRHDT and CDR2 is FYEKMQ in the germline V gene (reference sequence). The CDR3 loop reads CASSLRRTGANVLTF. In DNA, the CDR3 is TGTGCCAGCAGCTTAAGGAGAACTGGGGCCAACGTCCTGACTTTC.

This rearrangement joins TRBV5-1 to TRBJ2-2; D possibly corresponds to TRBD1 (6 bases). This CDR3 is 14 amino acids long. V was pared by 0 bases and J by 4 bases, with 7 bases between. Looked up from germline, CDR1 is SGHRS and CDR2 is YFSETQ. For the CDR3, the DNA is TGCGCCAGCAGCTTGGTGGGGGCCACCGGGGAGCTGTTTTTT. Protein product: CASSLVGATGELFF.

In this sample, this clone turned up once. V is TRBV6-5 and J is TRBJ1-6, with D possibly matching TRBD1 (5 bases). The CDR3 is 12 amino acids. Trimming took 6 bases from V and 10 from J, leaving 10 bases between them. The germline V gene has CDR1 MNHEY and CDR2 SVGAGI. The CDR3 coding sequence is TGTGCCAGCAGGGAGGGGAGGTCACCCCTCCACTTT. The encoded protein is CASREGRSPLHF.